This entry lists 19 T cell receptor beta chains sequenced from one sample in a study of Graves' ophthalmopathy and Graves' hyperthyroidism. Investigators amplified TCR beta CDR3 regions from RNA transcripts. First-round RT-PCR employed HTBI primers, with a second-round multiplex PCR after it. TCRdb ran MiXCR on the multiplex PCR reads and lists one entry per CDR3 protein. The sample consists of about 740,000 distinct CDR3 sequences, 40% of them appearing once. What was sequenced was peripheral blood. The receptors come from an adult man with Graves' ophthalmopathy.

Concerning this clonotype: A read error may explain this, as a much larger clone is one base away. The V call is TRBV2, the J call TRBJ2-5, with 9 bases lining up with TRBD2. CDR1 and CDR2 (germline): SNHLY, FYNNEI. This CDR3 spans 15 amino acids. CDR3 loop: CASSRLAERGETQHF. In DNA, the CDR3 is TGTGCCAGCAGTCGACTAGCGGAGAGGGGGGAGACCCAGCACTTC.

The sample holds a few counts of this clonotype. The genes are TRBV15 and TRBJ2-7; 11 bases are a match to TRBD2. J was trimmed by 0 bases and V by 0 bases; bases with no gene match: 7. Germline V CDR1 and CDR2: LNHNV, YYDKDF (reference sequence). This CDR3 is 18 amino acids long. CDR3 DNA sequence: TGTGCCACCAGCAGAGATATCCTAGCGGGAGGCCCCTCCTACGAGCAGTACTTC. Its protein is CATSRDILAGGPSYEQYF.

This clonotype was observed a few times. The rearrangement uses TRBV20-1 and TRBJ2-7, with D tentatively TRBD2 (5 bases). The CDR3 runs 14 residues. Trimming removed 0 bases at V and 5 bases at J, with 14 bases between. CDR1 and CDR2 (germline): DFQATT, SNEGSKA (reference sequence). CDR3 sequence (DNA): TGCAGTGCTAGAGATCAAGGGAGAGGCAACGAGCAGTACTTC. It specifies CSARDQGRGNEQYF.

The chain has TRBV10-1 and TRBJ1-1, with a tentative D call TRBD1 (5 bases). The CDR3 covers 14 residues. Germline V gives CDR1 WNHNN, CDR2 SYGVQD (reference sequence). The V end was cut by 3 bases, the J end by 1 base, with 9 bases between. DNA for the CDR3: TGCGCCAGCAGTGATAATCAGGGGAACACTGAAGCTTTCTTT. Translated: CASSDNQGNTEAFF.

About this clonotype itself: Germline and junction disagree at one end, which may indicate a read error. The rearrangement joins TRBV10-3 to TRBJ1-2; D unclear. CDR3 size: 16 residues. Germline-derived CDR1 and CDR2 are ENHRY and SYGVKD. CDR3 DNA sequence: TGTGCCAGCAGTGAACGGACCTTACTGGGTGGCTATGGCTACACCTTC. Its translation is CASSERTLLGGYGYTF.

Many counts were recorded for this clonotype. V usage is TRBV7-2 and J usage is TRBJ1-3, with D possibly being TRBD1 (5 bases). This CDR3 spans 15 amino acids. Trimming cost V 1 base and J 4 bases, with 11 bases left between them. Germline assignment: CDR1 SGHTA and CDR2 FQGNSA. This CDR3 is CASSLVSQAGNTIYF. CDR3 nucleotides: TGTGCCAGCAGCTTAGTGTCACAGGCAGGAAACACCATATATTTT. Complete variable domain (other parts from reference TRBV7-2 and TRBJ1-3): GAGVSQSPSNKVTEKGKDVELRCDPISGHTALYWYRQSLGQGLEFLIYFQGNSAPDKSGLPSDRFSAERTGGSVSTLTIQRTQQEDSAVYLCASSLVSQAGNTIYFGEGSWLTVV.

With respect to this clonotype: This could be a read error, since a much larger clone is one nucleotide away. DNA of the CDR3: TGTGCCAGTAGCTGGGGACAGACCTCAACTAATGAAAAACTGCTTTTT. Its protein is CASSWGQTSTNEKLLF. The gene calls are TRBV19 and TRBJ1-4; the match to TRBD1 covers 7 bases. The CDR3 is 16 residues long. CDR1 and CDR2 (germline): LNHDA, SQIVND (reference sequence).

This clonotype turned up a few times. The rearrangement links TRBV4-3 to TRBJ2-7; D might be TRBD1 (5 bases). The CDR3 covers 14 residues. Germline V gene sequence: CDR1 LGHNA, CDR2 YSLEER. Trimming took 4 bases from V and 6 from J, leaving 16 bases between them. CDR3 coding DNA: TGCGCCAGCAGCCTAATGACAGACTCGGCCGAGCAGTACTTC. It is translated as CASSLMTDSAEQYF.

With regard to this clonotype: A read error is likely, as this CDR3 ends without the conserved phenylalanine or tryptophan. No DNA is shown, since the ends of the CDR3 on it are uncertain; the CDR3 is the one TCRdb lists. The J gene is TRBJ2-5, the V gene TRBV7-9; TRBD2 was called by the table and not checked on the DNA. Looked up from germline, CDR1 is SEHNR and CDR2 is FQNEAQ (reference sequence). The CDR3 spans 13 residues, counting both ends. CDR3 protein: CASSLVYGSGRAD.

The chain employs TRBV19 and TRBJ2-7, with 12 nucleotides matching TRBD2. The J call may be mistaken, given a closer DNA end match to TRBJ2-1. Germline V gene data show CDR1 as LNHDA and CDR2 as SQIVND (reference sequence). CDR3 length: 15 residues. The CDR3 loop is CASSVLAGGFDEQFF. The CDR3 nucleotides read TGTGCCAGTAGTGTTCTAGCGGGGGGGTTCGATGAGCAGTTCTTC.

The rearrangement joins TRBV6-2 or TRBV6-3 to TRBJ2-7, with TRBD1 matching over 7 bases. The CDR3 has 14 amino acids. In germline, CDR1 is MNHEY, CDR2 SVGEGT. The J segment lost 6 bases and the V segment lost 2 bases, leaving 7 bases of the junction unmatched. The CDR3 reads CASSYRGPSIEQYF. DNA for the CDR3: TGTGCCAGCAGTTACAGGGGGCCCTCGATCGAGCAGTACTTC.

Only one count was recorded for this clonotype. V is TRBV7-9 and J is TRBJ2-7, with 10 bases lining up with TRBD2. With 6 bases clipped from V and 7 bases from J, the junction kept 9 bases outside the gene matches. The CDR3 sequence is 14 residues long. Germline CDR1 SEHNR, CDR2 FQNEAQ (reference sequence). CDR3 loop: CASRPAGTSEEQYF. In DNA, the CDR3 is TGTGCCAGCAGACCCGCCGGGACTAGCGAGGAGCAGTACTTC.

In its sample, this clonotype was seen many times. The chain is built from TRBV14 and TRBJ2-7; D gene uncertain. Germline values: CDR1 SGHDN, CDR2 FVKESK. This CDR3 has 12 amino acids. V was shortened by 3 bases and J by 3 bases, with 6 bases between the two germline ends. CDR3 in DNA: TGTGCCAGCAGCCAGGCAGGCTACGAGCAGTACTTC. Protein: CASSQAGYEQYF.

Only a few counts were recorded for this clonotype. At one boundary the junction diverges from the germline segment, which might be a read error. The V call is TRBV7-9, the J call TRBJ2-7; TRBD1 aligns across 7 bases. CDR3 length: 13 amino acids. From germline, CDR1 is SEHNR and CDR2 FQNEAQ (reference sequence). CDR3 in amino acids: CASRPTGSDEQYF. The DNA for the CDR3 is TGCGCCAGCAGACCGACAGGGTCGGACGAGCAGTACTTC.

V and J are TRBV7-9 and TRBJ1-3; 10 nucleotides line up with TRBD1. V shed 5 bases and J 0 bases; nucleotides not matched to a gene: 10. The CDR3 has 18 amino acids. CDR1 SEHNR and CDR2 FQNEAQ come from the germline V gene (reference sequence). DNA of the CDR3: TGTGCCAGCAGCCCACTTGGCGGGACAGGGGCCTCTGGAAACACCATATATTTT. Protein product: CASSPLGGTGASGNTIYF. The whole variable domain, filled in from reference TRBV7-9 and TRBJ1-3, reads DTGVSQNPRHKITKRGQNVTFRCDPISEHNRLYWYRQTLGQGPEFLTYFQNEAQLEKSRLLSDRFSAERPKGSFSTLEIQRTEQGDSAMYLCASSPLGGTGASGNTIYFGEGSWLTVV.

CDR3 in amino acids: CASSFALSTEAFF. The DNA of the CDR3 is TGTGCCAGCAGTTTTGCCTTGAGCACTGAAGCTTTCTTT. This chain links TRBV6-5 with TRBJ1-1, with D unclear. The V end lost 4 bases, the J end lost 4 bases, and 10 bases lay between the germline ends. The CDR3 loop spans 13 amino acids. The germline CDR1 and CDR2 sequences are MNHEY and SVGAGI.

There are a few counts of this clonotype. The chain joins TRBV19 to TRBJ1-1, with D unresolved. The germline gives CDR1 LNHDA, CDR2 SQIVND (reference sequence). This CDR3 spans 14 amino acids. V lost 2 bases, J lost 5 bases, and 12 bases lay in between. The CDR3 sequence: CASSIRVGLTEAFF. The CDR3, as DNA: TGTGCCAGTAGTATAAGGGTCGGTTTGACTGAAGCTTTCTTT.

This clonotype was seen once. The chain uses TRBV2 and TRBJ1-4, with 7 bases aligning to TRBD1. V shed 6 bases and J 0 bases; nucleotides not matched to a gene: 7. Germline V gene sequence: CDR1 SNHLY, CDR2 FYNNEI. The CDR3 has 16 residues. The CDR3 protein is CASSPTTGATNEKLFF. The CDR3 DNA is TGTGCCAGCAGCCCGACCACAGGGGCAACTAATGAAAAACTGTTTTTT.

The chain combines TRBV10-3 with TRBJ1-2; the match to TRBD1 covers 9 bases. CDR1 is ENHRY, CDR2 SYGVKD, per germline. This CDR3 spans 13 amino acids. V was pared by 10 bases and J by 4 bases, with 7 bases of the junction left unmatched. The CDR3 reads CASCRDRVYGYTF. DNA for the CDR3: TGTGCCAGTTGCCGGGACAGGGTCTATGGCTACACCTTC.